This T cell receptor beta chain comes out of a study of blood T cell repertoires in COVID-19. Looking at the study overall: COVID-19 samples collected from the United States, Italy and Spain covered acute and convalescent phases. From T cells, B-cell-depleted T cells, or PBMCs came the material, which was cDNA or gDNA.

CDR3 length equals 15 residues. Germline-derived CDR1 and CDR2 are LNHNV and YYDKDF (reference sequence). V gave up 0 bases and J gave up 5 bases, with 13 bases separating them. Under the authors' procedure: Estimates of nucleated cell counts were drawn from the amplification of reference gene primers. Assay: immunoSEQ multiplex PCR; the TCRdb copy retains only in-frame clones and omits some. V and J calls and clone size are those listed in that table; D and trimming were worked out from the DNA. The table lists about 78,000 clones, around nine tenths of them singletons. The rearrangement uses TRBV15 and TRBJ2-5, with a tentative D call TRBD1 (6 bases). The clonotype originates from a man aged 50 to 60 with active or convalescent COVID-19. Material: peripheral blood. CDR3 residues: CATSRDKGVGETQYF. Here the CDR3 DNA reads TGTGCCACCAGCAGAGATAAGGGGGTGGGCGAGACCCAGTACTTC.